Below, 19 T cell receptor beta chains from the same sample are listed, as sequenced in a study of cytomegalovirus exposure and HLA in healthy donors. Vbeta (60) and Jbeta (13) primers were used in the PCR. Measured with immunoSEQ multiplex PCR; TCRdb has only the in-frame clones, and not every one. The table for this sample gives some 120,000 clones. Input material: PBMCs. These receptors were obtained from a man aged 35 to 55 in good health and CMV-seropositive.

The genes are TRBV5-6 and TRBJ2-3, with a possible D match to TRBD1 (5 bases). The V end lost 4 bases, the J end lost 4 bases, and 13 bases lay between the germline ends. The CDR3 has 14 residues. Germline CDR1 reads SGHDT; CDR2 reads YYEEEE. This CDR3 reads CASSHDWGPDTQYF. Here the CDR3 DNA reads TGTGCCAGCAGCCACGACTGGGGCCCAGATACGCAGTATTTT.

The chain links TRBV6-1 to TRBJ1-1; 8 positions agree with TRBD1. The CDR3 loop spans 10 amino acids. Trimming at V came to 10 bases and at J to 8 bases, leaving 3 bases not matched to a gene. Germline lookup yields CDR1 MNHNS and CDR2 SASEGT. The CDR3 nucleotides read TGTGCCACCGGACAGGGAGAAGCTTTCTTT. Translation: CATGQGEAFF.

The J gene is TRBJ2-7, the V gene TRBV30; tentatively, D is TRBD2 (5 bases). Germline values: CDR1 GTSNPN, CDR2 SVGIG (reference sequence). V lost 2 bases and J 3 bases, leaving 8 bases between the germline ends. There are 12 residues in the CDR3. CDR3 protein: CAWSPSGYEQYF. The CDR3 DNA sequence: TGTGCCTGGAGTCCGAGCGGCTACGAGCAGTACTTC.

J is TRBJ2-5 and V is TRBV10-3; 9 bases line up with TRBD1. The J call may be wrong; the DNA end is better matched by TRBJ2-7. The CDR3 spans 15 residues. Germline CDR1 and CDR2: ENHRY and SYGVKD. CDR3 DNA: TGTGCCATCAGTGATGCCGGGACAGGGATCTACGAGCAGTACTTC. Translating gives CAISDAGTGIYEQYF.

The chain recombines TRBV29-1 with TRBJ2-1, with D unresolved. CDR3 length equals 11 residues. Germline V gene data show CDR1 as SQVTM and CDR2 as ANQGSEA. V was clipped by 7 bases and J by 13 bases, with 17 bases between them. CDR3 coding DNA: TGCAGCGGAGGTTCGCAGAGGAGCCAGTTCTTC. Encoded protein: CSGGSQRSQFF.

The chain joins TRBV11-2 to TRBJ2-1; D is unclear. Germline CDR1 is SGHAT and CDR2 is FQNNGV. CDR3 length: 11 residues. The germline V and J ends were trimmed by 4 bases and 9 bases, with 7 bases remaining between them. The CDR3 region has the DNA TGTGCCAGCAGCTATCACAGTGAGCAGTTCTTC. Translating gives CASSYHSEQFF.

The chain links TRBV2 to TRBJ1-5, with D maybe TRBD1 (6 bases). The germline CDR1 and CDR2 sequences are SNHLY and FYNNEI. This CDR3 is built from 13 residues. Trimming cost V 1 base and J 7 bases, with 8 bases left between them. CDR3 in amino acids: CASSEDRVQPQHF. The CDR3 nucleotides read TGTGCCAGCAGTGAAGACAGGGTCCAGCCCCAGCATTTT.

The chain is built from TRBV28 and TRBJ1-4; tentative D call: TRBD1 (5 bases). Germline V lookup: CDR1 MDHEN, CDR2 SYDVKM. This CDR3 has 11 amino acids. Between the trimmed V and J ends, which lost 3 bases and 11 bases, there was a span of 7 bases. This CDR3 reads CASSLTEKLFF. The CDR3 DNA reads TGTGCCAGCAGTTTGACAGAGAAACTGTTTTTT. Combining the CDR3 with reference TRBV28 and TRBJ1-4 gives the whole variable domain DVKVTQSSRYLVKRTGEKVFLECVQDMDHENMFWYRQDPGLGLRLIYFSYDVKMKEKGDIPEGYSVSREKKERFSLILESASTNQTSMYLCASSLTEKLFFGSGTQLSVL.

This CDR3 is CASSPRSEARGNQPQHF. In nucleotides, the CDR3 is TGTGCCAGCTCACCACGTTCAGAGGCCCGTGGCAATCAGCCCCAGCATTTT. The V call is TRBV18, the J call TRBJ1-5; no definite D call. The CDR3 length is 17 residues. V lost 1 base and J 2 bases, leaving 15 bases between the germline ends. The V gene's germline CDR1 is KGHSH and CDR2 LQKENI.

This chain joins TRBV28 and TRBJ2-6, with unresolved D. Germline V CDR1 and CDR2: MDHEN, SYDVKM. The CDR3 is made up of 14 amino acids. Trimming shortened V by 6 bases and J by 0 bases, and 6 bases separated the two germline ends. CDR3 protein: CASSMRSGANVLTF. DNA for the CDR3: TGTGCCAGCAGCATGCGCTCTGGGGCCAACGTCCTGACTTTC.

V is TRBV28 and J is TRBJ2-7; 13 positions agree with TRBD2. Germline assignment: CDR1 MDHEN and CDR2 SYDVKM. This CDR3 is built from 18 residues. The J segment lost 0 bases and the V segment lost 4 bases, leaving 9 bases of the junction unmatched. CDR3 sequence: CASSSGTSGTTVSYEQYF. DNA for the CDR3: TGTGCCAGCAGTTCCGGGACTAGCGGGACCACCGTCTCCTACGAGCAGTACTTC. The whole variable domain, filled in from reference TRBV28 and TRBJ2-7, reads DVKVTQSSRYLVKRTGEKVFLECVQDMDHENMFWYRQDPGLGLRLIYFSYDVKMKEKGDIPEGYSVSREKKERFSLILESASTNQTSMYLCASSSGTSGTTVSYEQYFGPGTRLTVT.

The chain carries TRBV7-8 and TRBJ1-2, with 7 bases fitting TRBD1. Germline values: CDR1 SGHVS, CDR2 FQNEAQ. This CDR3 contains 15 residues. Trimming removed 5 bases from V and 7 bases from J; junction bases left unmatched: 13. CDR3 residues: CASSHMIDRVSGYTF. The CDR3 DNA reads TGTGCCAGCAGCCACATGATAGACAGGGTTTCTGGCTACACCTTC.

CDR3: CASSEALRDTSSGRRQYF. CDR3 nucleotides: TGTGCCAGCAGTGAAGCGCTTCGAGACACCAGTAGCGGGAGGAGGCAGTATTTT. The V and J genes are TRBV6-1 and TRBJ2-3, with 10 bases aligning to TRBD2. The trim removed 0 bases at V and 11 bases at J, leaving 17 bases unmatched. The V gene's germline CDR1 is MNHNS and CDR2 SASEGT. The CDR3 has 18 residues.

The chain is built from TRBV10-2 and TRBJ2-2; 11 bases agree with TRBD1. The junction had 9 bases not matched to a gene; V was cut back by 0 bases and J by 3 bases. The CDR3 runs to 19 residues. Germline CDR1 and CDR2: WSHSY and SAAADI. The CDR3 nucleotides are TGCGCCAGCAGTGAGTCGGAATTGGGGGACAGGGGGTACACCGGGGAGCTGTTTTTT. It encodes CASSESELGDRGYTGELFF.

V usage is TRBV23-1 and J usage is TRBJ1-2; 9 bases fit TRBD1. TRBV23-1 is an ORF for which the function is uncertain. The CDR3 length is 16 residues. J was trimmed by 5 bases and V by 4 bases; bases with no gene match: 11. DNA of the CDR3: TGCGCCAGCAGTCTAAGTTCCGGGACAGGGACGTATGGCTACACCTTC. This sequence encodes CASSLSSGTGTYGYTF.

Concerning this clone itself: Other DNA sequences in the sample encode the same CDR3. The rearrangement joins TRBV27 to TRBJ1-1; 7 bases are shared with TRBD1. The germline V gene has CDR1 MNHEY and CDR2 SMNVEV (reference sequence). The V gene end was trimmed by 3 bases and the J gene end by 5 bases; junction bases not matched to a gene: 3. The CDR3 length is 13 residues. Here the CDR3 DNA reads TGTGCCAGCAGTTTGGGGGGACAGACTGAAGCTTTCTTT. Translating it yields CASSLGGQTEAFF.

The chain carries TRBV9 and TRBJ2-3; possibly TRBD2 for D (6 bases). Looked up from germline, CDR1 is SGDLS and CDR2 is YYNGEE. The CDR3 loop spans 16 amino acids. V was clipped by 0 bases and J by 4 bases, with 15 bases between them. CDR3 amino acids: CASSVEGTGVPDTQYF. DNA for the CDR3: TGTGCCAGCAGCGTAGAAGGGACGGGAGTGCCAGATACGCAGTATTTT.

The genes are TRBV28 and TRBJ2-7, with D maybe TRBD1 (5 bases). There are 13 residues in the CDR3. In germline, CDR1 is MDHEN, CDR2 SYDVKM. Trimming cost V 6 bases and J 0 bases, with 9 bases left between them. The CDR3 loop reads CASRAGNSYEQYF. CDR3 nucleotide sequence: TGTGCCAGCAGGGCAGGGAACTCCTACGAGCAGTACTTC.

The chain combines TRBV10-3 with TRBJ1-3; D is unclear. The CDR3 has 13 amino acids. Trimming took off 8 bases at V and 0 bases at J, with 8 bases between the two ends. CDR1 is ENHRY, CDR2 SYGVKD, per germline. The DNA of the CDR3 is TGTGCCATCGCGAACCACTCTGGAAACACCATATATTTT. It is translated as CAIANHSGNTIYF.